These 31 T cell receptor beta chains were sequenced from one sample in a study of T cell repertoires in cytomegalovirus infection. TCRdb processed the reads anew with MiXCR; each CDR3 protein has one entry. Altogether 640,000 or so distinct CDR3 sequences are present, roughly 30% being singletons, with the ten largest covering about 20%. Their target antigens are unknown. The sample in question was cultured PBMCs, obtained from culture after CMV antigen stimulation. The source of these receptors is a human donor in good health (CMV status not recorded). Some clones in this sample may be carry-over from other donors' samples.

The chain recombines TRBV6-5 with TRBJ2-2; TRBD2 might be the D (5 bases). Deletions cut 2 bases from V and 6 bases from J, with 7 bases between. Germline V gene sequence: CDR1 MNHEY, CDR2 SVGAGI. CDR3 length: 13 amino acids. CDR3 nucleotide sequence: TGTGCCAGCAGTTACCCCGGGGCCGGGGAGCTGTTTTTT. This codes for CASSYPGAGELFF.

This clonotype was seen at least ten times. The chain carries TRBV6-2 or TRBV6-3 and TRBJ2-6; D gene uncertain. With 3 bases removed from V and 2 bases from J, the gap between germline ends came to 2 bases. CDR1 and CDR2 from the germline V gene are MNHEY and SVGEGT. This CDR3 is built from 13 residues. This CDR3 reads CASSYPGANVLTF. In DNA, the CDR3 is TGTGCCAGCAGTTATCCTGGGGCCAACGTCCTGACTTTC.

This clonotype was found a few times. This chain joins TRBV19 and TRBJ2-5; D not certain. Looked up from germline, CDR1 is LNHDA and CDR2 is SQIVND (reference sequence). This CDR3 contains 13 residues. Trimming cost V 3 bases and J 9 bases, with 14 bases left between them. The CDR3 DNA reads TGTGCCAGTAGTATCGGAGCCGGAGTGGCCCAGTACTTC. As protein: CASSIGAGVAQYF.

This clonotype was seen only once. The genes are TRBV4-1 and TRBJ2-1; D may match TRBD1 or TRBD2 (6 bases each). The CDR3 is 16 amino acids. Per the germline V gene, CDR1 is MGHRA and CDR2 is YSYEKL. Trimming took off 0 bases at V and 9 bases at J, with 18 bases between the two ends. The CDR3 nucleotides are TGCGCCAGCAGCCAAGATTTTTATTCGGGGGCCATTGAGCAGTTCTTC. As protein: CASSQDFYSGAIEQFF.

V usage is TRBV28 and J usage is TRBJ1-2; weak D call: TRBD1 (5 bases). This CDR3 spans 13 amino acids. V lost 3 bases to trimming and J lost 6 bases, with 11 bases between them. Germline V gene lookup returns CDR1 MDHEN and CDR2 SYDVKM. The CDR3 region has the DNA TGTGCCAGCAGTTTTCAGTTGGGGGATGGCTACACCTTC. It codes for CASSFQLGDGYTF.

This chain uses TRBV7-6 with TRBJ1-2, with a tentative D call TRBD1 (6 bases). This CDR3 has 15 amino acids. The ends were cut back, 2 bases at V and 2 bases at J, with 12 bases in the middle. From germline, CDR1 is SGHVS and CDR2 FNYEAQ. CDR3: CASSLTDRQNYGYTF. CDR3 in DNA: TGTGCCAGCAGCTTAACGGACAGACAGAACTATGGCTACACCTTC.

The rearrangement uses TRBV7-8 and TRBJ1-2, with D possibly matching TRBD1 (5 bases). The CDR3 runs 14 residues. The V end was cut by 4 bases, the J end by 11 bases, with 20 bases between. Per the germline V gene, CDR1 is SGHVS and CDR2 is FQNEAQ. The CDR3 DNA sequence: TGTGCCAGCAGCTCTGAGGGTGGGGCTCTACCGTACACCTTC. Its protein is CASSSEGGALPYTF.

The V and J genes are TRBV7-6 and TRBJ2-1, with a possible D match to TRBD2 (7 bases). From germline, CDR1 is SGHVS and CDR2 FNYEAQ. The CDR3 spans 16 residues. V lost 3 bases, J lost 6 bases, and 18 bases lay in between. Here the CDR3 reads CASSFRWGGGGNEQFF. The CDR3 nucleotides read TGTGCCAGCAGCTTTAGGTGGGGGGGAGGGGGCAATGAGCAGTTCTTC.

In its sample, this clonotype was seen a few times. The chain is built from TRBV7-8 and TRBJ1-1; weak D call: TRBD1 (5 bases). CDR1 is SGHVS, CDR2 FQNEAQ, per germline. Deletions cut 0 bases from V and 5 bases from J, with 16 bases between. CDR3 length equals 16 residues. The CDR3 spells CASSLAFPGQGTEAFF. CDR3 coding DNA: TGTGCCAGCAGCTTAGCGTTTCCCGGGCAGGGAACTGAAGCTTTCTTT.

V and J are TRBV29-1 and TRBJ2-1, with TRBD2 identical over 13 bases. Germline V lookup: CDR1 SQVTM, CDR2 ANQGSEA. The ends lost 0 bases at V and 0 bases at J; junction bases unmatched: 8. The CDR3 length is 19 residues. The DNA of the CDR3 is TGCAGCGTTGAAGATCGGGAACTAGCGGGAGGGAGCTCCTACAATGAGCAGTTCTTC. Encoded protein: CSVEDRELAGGSSYNEQFF.

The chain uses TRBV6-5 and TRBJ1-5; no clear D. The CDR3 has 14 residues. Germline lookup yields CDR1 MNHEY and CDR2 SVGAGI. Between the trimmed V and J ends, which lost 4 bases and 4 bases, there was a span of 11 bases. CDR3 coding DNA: TGTGCCAGCAGTTCGGGATGGACGAATCAGCCCCAGCATTTT. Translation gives CASSSGWTNQPQHF.

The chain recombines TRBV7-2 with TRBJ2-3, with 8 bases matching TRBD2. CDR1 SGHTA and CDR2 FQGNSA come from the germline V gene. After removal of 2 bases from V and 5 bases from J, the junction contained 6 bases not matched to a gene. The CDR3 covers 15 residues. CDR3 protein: CASSLSPGGEDTQYF. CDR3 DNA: TGTGCCAGCAGCTTATCCCCCGGGGGGGAAGATACGCAGTATTTT. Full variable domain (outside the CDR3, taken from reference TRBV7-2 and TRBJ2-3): GAGVSQSPSNKVTEKGKDVELRCDPISGHTALYWYRQSLGQGLEFLIYFQGNSAPDKSGLPSDRFSAERTGGSVSTLTIQRTQQEDSAVYLCASSLSPGGEDTQYFGPGTRLTVL.

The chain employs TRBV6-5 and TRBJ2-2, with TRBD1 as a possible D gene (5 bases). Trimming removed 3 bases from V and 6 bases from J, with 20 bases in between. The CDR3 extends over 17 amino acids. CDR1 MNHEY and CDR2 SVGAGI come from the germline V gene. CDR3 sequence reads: CASSYNPPPRVAGELFF. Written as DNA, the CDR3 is TGTGCCAGCAGTTATAACCCCCCCCCCAGGGTAGCCGGGGAGCTGTTTTTT.

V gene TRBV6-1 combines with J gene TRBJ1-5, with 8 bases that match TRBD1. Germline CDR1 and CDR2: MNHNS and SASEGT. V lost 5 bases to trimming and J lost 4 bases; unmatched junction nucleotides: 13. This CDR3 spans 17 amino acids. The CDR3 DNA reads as TGTGCCAGCAGTCCATGGACAGGGAGTGGGTGGAATCAGCCCCAGCATTTT. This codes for CASSPWTGSGWNQPQHF.

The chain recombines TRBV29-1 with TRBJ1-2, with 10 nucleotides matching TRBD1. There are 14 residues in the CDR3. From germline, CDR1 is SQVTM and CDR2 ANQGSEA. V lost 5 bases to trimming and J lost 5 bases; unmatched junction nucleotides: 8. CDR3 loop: CSVTGTGVEYGYTF. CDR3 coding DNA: TGCAGCGTTACCGGGACAGGGGTTGAGTATGGCTACACCTTC.

The DNA for the CDR3 is TGTGCCAGCAGCTTAGCCTGGGGCCCAGATACGCAGTATTTT. It is translated as CASSLAWGPDTQYF. The chain employs TRBV7-6 and TRBJ2-3; D may be TRBD1 (5 bases). The CDR3 is made up of 14 amino acids. Trimming cost V 0 bases and J 4 bases, with 8 bases left between them. CDR1 is SGHVS and CDR2 is FNYEAQ in the germline V gene.

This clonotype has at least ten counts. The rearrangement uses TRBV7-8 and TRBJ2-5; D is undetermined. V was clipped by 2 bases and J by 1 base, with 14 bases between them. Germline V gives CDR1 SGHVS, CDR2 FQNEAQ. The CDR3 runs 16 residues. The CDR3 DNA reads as TGTGCCAGCAGCTTAATTATTCACCAGGCCCAAGAGACCCAGTACTTC. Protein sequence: CASSLIIHQAQETQYF. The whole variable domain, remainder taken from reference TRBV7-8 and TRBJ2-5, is GAGVSQSPRYKVAKRGQDVALRCDPISGHVSLFWYQQALGQGPEFLTYFQNEAQLDKSGLPSDRFFAERPEGSVSTLKIQRTQQEDSAVYLCASSLIIHQAQETQYFGPGTRLLVL.

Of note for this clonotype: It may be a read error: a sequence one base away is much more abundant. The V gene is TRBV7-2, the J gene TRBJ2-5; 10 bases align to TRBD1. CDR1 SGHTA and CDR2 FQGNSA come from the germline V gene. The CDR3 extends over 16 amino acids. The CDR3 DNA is TGTGCCAGCAGCGTCGGGACAGGGGAATCTAGAGAGACCAAGTACTTC. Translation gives CASSVGTGESRETKYF.

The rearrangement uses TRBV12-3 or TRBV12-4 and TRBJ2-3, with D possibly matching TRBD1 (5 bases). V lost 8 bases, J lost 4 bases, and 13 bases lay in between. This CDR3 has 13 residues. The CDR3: CASQGALPDTQYF. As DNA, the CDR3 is TGTGCCAGCCAGGGTGCGTTACCAGATACGCAGTATTTT.

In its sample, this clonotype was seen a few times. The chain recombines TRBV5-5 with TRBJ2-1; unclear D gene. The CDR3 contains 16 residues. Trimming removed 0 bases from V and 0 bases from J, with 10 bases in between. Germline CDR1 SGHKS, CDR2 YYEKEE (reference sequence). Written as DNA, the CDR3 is TGTGCCAGCAGCTTGGCCCCTAACCCCTCCTACAATGAGCAGTTCTTC. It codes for CASSLAPNPSYNEQFF.

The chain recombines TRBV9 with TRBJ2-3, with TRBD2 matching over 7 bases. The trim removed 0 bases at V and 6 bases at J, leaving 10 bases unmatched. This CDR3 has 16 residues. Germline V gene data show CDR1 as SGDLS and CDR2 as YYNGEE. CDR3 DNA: TGTGCCAGCAGCGTAGTAGCTAGCGGAACCTCGGATACGCAGTATTTT. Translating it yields CASSVVASGTSDTQYF.

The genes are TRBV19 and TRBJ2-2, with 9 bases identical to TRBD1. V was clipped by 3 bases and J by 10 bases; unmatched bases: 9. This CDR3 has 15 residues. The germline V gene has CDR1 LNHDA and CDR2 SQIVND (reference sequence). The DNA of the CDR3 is TGTGCCAGTAGTATGCGACAGGGGGGTATCTTGGAGCTGTTTTTT. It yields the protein CASSMRQGGILELFF. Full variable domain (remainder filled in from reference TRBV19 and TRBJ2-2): DGGITQSPKYLFRKEGQNVTLSCEQNLNHDAMYWYRQDPGQGLRLIYYSQIVNDFQKGDIAEGYSVSREKKESFPLTVTSAQKNPTAFYLCASSMRQGGILELFFGEGSRLTVL.

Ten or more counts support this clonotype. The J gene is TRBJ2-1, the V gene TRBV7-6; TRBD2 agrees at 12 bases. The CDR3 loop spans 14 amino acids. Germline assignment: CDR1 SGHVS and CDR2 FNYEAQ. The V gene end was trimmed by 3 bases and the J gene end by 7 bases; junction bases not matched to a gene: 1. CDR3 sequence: CASSLGTSGNEQFF. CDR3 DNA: TGTGCCAGCAGCTTGGGGACTAGCGGGAATGAGCAGTTCTTC.

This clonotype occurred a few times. The CDR3 here is CASSLAQLNEQFF. CDR3 DNA sequence: TGTGCCAGCAGTCTGGCTCAGCTAAATGAGCAGTTCTTC. The rearrangement joins TRBV28 to TRBJ2-1; D is unresolved. The CDR3 has 13 residues. Deletions cut 5 bases from V and 7 bases from J, with 12 bases between. CDR1 and CDR2 from the germline V gene are MDHEN and SYDVKM.

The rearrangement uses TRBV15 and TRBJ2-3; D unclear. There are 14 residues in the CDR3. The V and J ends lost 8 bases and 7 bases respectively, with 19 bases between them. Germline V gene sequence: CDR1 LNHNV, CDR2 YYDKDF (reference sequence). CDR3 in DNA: TGTGCCACCCAGACCCGTTCTGGCTCACATACGCAGTATTTT. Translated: CATQTRSGSHTQYF.

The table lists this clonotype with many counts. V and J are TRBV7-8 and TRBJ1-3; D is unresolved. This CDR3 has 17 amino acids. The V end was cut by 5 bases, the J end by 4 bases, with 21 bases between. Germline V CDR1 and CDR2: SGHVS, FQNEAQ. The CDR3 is CASSVSRNPNPGNTIYF. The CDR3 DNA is TGTGCCAGCAGCGTATCCCGTAACCCCAACCCGGGAAACACCATATATTTT.

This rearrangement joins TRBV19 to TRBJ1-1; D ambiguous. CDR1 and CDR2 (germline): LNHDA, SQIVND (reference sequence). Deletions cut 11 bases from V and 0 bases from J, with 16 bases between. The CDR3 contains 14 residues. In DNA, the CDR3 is TGTGCCTCAAATTCGGTAGGTATGAACACTGAAGCTTTCTTT. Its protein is CASNSVGMNTEAFF.

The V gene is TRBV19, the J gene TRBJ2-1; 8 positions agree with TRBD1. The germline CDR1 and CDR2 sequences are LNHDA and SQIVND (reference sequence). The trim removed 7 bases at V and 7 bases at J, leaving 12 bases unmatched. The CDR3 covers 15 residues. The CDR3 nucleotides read TGTGCCAGTACCGGGACAGGAGCCTTTCTGAATGAGCAGTTCTTC. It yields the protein CASTGTGAFLNEQFF.

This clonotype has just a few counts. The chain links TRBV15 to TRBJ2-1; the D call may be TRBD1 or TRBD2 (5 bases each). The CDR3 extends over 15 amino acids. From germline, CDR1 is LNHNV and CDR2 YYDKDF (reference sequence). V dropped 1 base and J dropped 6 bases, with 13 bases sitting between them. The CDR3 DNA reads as TGTGCCACCAGCAGAGTGAGGGTTCAGGGCAATGAGCAGTTCTTC. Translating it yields CATSRVRVQGNEQFF. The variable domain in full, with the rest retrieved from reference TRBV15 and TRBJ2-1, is DAMVIQNPRYQVTQFGKPVTLSCSQTLNHNVMYWYQQKSSQAPKLLFHYYDKDFNNEADTPDNFQSRRPNTSFCFLDIRSPGLGDTAMYLCATSRVRVQGNEQFFGPGTRLTVL.

CDR3 sequence: CAIRDLTSGREGAQYF. The CDR3 region has the DNA TGTGCCATCAGGGACCTGACTAGCGGCCGGGAAGGGGCCCAGTACTTC. The V and J genes are TRBV10-3 and TRBJ2-5, with 9 nucleotides matching TRBD2. V was pared by 6 bases and J by 9 bases, with 17 bases of the junction left unmatched. The CDR3 is made up of 16 amino acids. CDR1 ENHRY and CDR2 SYGVKD come from the germline V gene.

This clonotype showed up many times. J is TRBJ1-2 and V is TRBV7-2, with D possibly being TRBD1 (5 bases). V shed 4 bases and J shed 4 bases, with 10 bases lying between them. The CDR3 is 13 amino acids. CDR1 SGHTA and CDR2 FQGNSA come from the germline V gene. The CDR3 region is CASSSGGSYGYTF. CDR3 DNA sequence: TGTGCCAGCAGCTCTGGGGGGAGCTATGGCTACACCTTC.